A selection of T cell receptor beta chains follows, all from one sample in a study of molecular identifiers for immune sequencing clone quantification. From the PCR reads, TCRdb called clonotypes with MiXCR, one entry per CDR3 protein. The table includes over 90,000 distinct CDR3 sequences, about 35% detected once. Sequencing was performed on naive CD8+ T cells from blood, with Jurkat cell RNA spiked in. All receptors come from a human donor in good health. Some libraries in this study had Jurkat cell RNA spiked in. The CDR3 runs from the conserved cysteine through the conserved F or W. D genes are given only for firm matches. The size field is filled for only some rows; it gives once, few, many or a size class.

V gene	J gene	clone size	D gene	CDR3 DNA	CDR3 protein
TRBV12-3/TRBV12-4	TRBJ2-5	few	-	TGTGCCAGCAGACCTGGGACGTCCGACGGAGCCCAGTACTTC	CASRPGTSDGAQYF
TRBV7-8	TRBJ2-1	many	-	TGTGCCAGCAGCTTCCGGGACGCTTACAATGAGCAGTTCTTC	CASSFRDAYNEQFF
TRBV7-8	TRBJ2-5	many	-	TGTGCCAGCAGCTTAGAACGGTCCTACCAAGAGACCCAGTACTTC	CASSLERSYQETQYF
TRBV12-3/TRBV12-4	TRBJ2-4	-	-	TGTGCCAGCAGTTTATGGCAGGGCCAAGCCAAAACCATTCAGAACTTC	CASSLWQGQAKTIQNF
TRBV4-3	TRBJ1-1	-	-	TGCGCCAGCAGCCAAGTCTATGTCACGGCCAGGAACACTGAAGCTTTCTTT	CASSQVYVTARNTEAFF
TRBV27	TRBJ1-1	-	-	TGTGCCAGCAGTTTATTGGGGTACACTGAAGCTTTCTTT	CASSLLGYTEAFF
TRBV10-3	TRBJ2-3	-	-	TGTGCCATCAGTGAGACAGACGAAACAGGCTCGCGGACGGATACGCAGTATTTT	CAISETDETGSRTDTQYF
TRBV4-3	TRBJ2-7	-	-	TGCGCCAGCAGCCCCGGGCCCTTCGATGAGCAGTACTTC	CASSPGPFDEQYF
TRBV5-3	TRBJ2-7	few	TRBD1	TGTGCCAGCAGCTTGTGGGACAGGGGCCTCGAGCAGTACTTC	CASSLWDRGLEQYF
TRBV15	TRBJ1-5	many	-	TGTGCCACCAGCGCACGGTTCAATCAGCCCCAGCATTTT	CATSARFNQPQHF
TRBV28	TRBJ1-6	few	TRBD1	TGTGCCAGCAGCTCACCCCCTGGGACAGAGAATTCACCCCTCCACTTT	CASSSPPGTENSPLHF
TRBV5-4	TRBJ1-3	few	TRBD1	TGTGCCAGCAGCCAGACAGGGTTCGGAAACACCATATATTTT	CASSQTGFGNTIYF
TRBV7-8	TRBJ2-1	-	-	TGTGCCAGCAGCACGGGGAGCTCCTACAATGAGCAGTTCTTC	CASSTGSSYNEQFF
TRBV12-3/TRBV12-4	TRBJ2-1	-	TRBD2	TGTGCCAGCAGTTACCCCGGACTAGCGGGAATGAACTACAATGAGCAGTTCTTC	CASSYPGLAGMNYNEQFF
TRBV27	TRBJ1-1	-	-	TGTGCCAGCAGTTTCAGTCAGATGAACACTGAAGCTTTCTTT	CASSFSQMNTEAFF
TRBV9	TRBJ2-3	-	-	TGTGCCAGCAGCGCAGTGGGGAGGTTTCAAGATACGCAGTATTTT	CASSAVGRFQDTQYF
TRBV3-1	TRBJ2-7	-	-	TGTGCCAGCAGCCCCTACCCGCCAGGGCTTGTCGAGCAGTACTTC	CASSPYPPGLVEQYF
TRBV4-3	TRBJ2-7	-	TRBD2	TGCGCCAGCAGCGAGACTAGCGGGCAGCCCTACGAGCAGTACTTC	CASSETSGQPYEQYF
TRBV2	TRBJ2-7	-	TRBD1	TGTGCCAGCACGTCAGGGGGCGAGCAGTACTTC	CASTSGGEQYF